This T cell receptor beta chain originates from a study of blood T cell repertoires in COVID-19. Study details: Spain, Italy and the United States supplied samples that represented acute and convalescent COVID-19.

V lost 4 bases, J lost 0 bases, and 14 bases lay in between. The CDR3 loop spans 15 amino acids. Germline V gene data show CDR1 as SGHDT and CDR2 as YYEEEE. As concerns this clone: The identical CDR3 is also encoded by other nucleotide sequences in the sample.

Per the authors' pipeline: Cell counts per sample came from amplifying reference gene primers. The data were produced by immunoSEQ multiplex PCR, yet TCRdb's version contains in-frame clones alone and is incomplete. That table furnishes V, J and clone size, whereas the DNA furnished D and trimming. The table has over 85,000 clones, 84% seen once. The sample was peripheral blood. The TCR was taken from a man aged 40-50 years with active or convalescent COVID-19. This sequence joins TRBV5-6 and TRBJ2-7; possible D gene TRBD1, 5 bases. The DNA for the CDR3 is TGTGCCAGCAGCAAAACAGGACGAAGCTCCTACGAGCAGTACTTC. Translated: CASSKTGRSSYEQYF.